These 26 T cell receptor beta chains originate from one sample sequenced in a study of blood T cell repertoires in COVID-19. Clones were sequenced by immunoSEQ multiplex PCR, and TCRdb holds only the in-frame ones, with some missing. The sample lists some 350,000 clones, 85% to 90% occurring once. The sequenced sample was PBMCs or T cells enriched from blood (not recorded which). The receptor source for this set is a man aged 18 to 29 who had recovered from COVID-19.

The J gene is TRBJ1-1, the V gene TRBV3-1 (or the pseudogene TRBV3-2); D gene unclear. Germline CDR1 LGHDT, CDR2 YNNKEL (reference sequence). Trimming removed 1 base from V and 1 base from J, with 4 bases in between. This CDR3 is built from 13 residues. The CDR3 nucleotides are TGTGCCAGCAGCCAAGTTAGGAACACTGAAGCTTTCTTT. It codes for CASSQVRNTEAFF.

The V and J genes are TRBV11-2 and TRBJ2-1; TRBD1 aligns across 9 bases. CDR1 and CDR2 (germline): SGHAT, FQNNGV. Trimming at V came to 6 bases and at J to 4 bases, leaving 10 bases not matched to a gene. The CDR3 covers 16 residues. The CDR3 sequence: CASRFQPGQGYNEQFF. Written as DNA, the CDR3 is TGTGCCAGCAGATTTCAACCGGGACAGGGTTACAATGAGCAGTTCTTC.

This chain uses TRBV28 with TRBJ1-5, with TRBD1 matching over 7 bases. CDR3 length equals 15 residues. Germline V gene sequence: CDR1 MDHEN, CDR2 SYDVKM. V trimming: 7 bases; J trimming: 6 bases; junction bases outside the gene matches: 12. CDR3 DNA: TGTGCCAGCACCGGGGGGGACAGAGATTTTCAGCCCCAGCATTTT. Translated, it gives CASTGGDRDFQPQHF. Using reference TRBV28 and TRBJ1-5 for the parts outside the CDR3, the full variable domain is DVKVTQSSRYLVKRTGEKVFLECVQDMDHENMFWYRQDPGLGLRLIYFSYDVKMKEKGDIPEGYSVSREKKERFSLILESASTNQTSMYLCASTGGDRDFQPQHFGDGTRLSIL.

This clone occurred a few times. This sequence joins TRBV7-9 and TRBJ1-1, with D possibly TRBD1 on 5 matching bases. This CDR3 contains 15 residues. The V end was cut by 5 bases, the J end by 4 bases, with 17 bases between. The V gene's germline CDR1 is SEHNR and CDR2 FQNEAQ (reference sequence). CDR3 bases: TGTGCCAGCAGCCCCTCGTTAGGGGTGGGCACTGAAGCTTTCTTT. Translated: CASSPSLGVGTEAFF.

The chain combines TRBV11-2 with TRBJ1-1; TRBD1 matches 10 bases. V lost 4 bases, J lost 4 bases, and 3 bases stayed unmatched. CDR1 is SGHAT and CDR2 is FQNNGV in the germline V gene. The CDR3 sequence is 14 residues long. The CDR3 protein is CASSSGQGGTEAFF. DNA for the CDR3: TGTGCCAGCAGCTCTGGACAGGGGGGCACTGAAGCTTTCTTT.

This chain uses TRBV2 with TRBJ2-1; 11 nucleotides line up with TRBD1. This CDR3 has 15 amino acids. Germline CDR1 reads SNHLY; CDR2 reads FYNNEI. V lost 4 bases and J lost 3; bases outside the gene matches: 2. CDR3 bases: TGTGCCAGCAGTGGGACAGGGGGCGGCTACAATGAGCAGTTCTTC. Translated, it gives CASSGTGGGYNEQFF.

V is TRBV7-9 and J is TRBJ1-4; TRBD1 aligns across 10 bases. Germline V lookup: CDR1 SEHNR, CDR2 FQNEAQ (reference sequence). This CDR3 spans 14 amino acids. The junction had 7 bases not matched to a gene; V was cut back by 8 bases and J by 7 bases. The CDR3 DNA sequence: TGTGCCAGCGACGACAGGGGGCGGCGTGAAAAACTGTTTTTT. The encoded protein is CASDDRGRREKLFF.

This clone was detected once. The CDR3 region is CARSTRTGTYNEQFF. For the CDR3, the DNA is TGTGCCAGAAGCACGCGGACAGGAACTTACAATGAGCAGTTCTTC. The chain uses TRBV5-3 and TRBJ2-1; TRBD1 matches 7 bases. TRBV5-3 is noted as an ORF with a role that remains uncertain. The CDR3 covers 15 residues. With V trimmed by 4 bases and J by 4 bases, 8 bases remained unmatched.

The chain combines TRBV28 with TRBJ2-4, with D possibly matching TRBD2 (5 bases). The germline CDR1 and CDR2 sequences are MDHEN and SYDVKM. The V gene lost 5 bases and the J gene lost 6 bases, with 26 bases spanning the gap. The CDR3 extends over 18 amino acids. The CDR3, as DNA: TGTGCCAGCAGTCCGCCTAACAGCGGAGCCCTTCCGGGAAACATTCAGTACTTC. It encodes CASSPPNSGALPGNIQYF.

This rearrangement joins TRBV20-1 to TRBJ2-1; D is perhaps TRBD1 (6 bases). The CDR3 sequence is 18 residues long. V lost 3 bases, J lost 0 bases, and 21 bases lay in between. Germline CDR1 is DFQATT and CDR2 is SNEGSKA (reference sequence). The CDR3 DNA reads as TGCAGTGCTAGTAACGGACAGATCTACTTTAGCTCCTACAATGAGCAGTTCTTC. This codes for CSASNGQIYFSSYNEQFF.

The count of this clone is one. The gene calls are TRBV7-6 and TRBJ2-3; D is unclear. Germline V CDR1 and CDR2: SGHVS, FNYEAQ. The CDR3 spans 12 residues. The V end was cut by 3 bases, the J end by 2 bases, with 3 bases between. The CDR3 nucleotides read TGTGCCAGCAGCTTTTACACAGATACGCAGTATTTT. Encoded protein: CASSFYTDTQYF.

The chain carries TRBV14 and TRBJ1-6; 11 nucleotides match TRBD1. The CDR3 is 15 residues long. J gave up 9 bases and V 5 bases, and 6 bases lay outside the gene matches. The V gene's germline CDR1 is SGHDN and CDR2 FVKESK. The CDR3 sequence: CASSVHGTGGSPLHF. The CDR3 nucleotides are TGTGCCAGCAGCGTCCACGGGACAGGGGGTTCACCCCTCCACTTT.

The gene calls are TRBV12-3 or TRBV12-4 and TRBJ2-3, with a possible D match to TRBD1 (5 bases). The CDR3 length is 12 residues. Between the trimmed V and J ends, which lost 7 bases and 3 bases, there was a span of 8 bases. In DNA, the CDR3 is TGTGCCAGCACGTCAGGGACAGATACGCAGTATTTT. It encodes CASTSGTDTQYF.

This clone has just a few counts. The V and J genes are TRBV12-3 or TRBV12-4 and TRBJ2-2; TRBD2 is a possible D gene (5 bases). The CDR3 covers 13 residues. The V end was cut by 7 bases, the J end by 1 base, with 7 bases between. The CDR3 bases are TGTGCCAGCAACCGGGGGAACACCGGGGAGCTGTTTTTT. Translation gives CASNRGNTGELFF.

This chain links TRBV24-1 with TRBJ1-5; 7 positions agree with TRBD1. CDR1 KGHDR and CDR2 SFDVKD come from the germline V gene. The CDR3 spans 13 residues. J gave up 7 bases and V 8 bases, and 7 bases lay outside the gene matches. CDR3 residues: CATTQGVGQPQHF. As DNA, the CDR3 is TGTGCCACCACCCAGGGGGTCGGACAGCCCCAGCATTTT.

The rearrangement joins TRBV4-2 to TRBJ2-7; 8 nucleotides align to TRBD2. V trimming: 1 base; J trimming: 0 bases; junction bases outside the gene matches: 2. Germline V gives CDR1 LGHNA, CDR2 YNFKEQ. The CDR3 covers 15 residues. DNA of the CDR3: TGTGCCAGCAGCCAAGGACTAGCGCACTCCTACGAGCAGTACTTC. It encodes CASSQGLAHSYEQYF.

The chain recombines TRBV4-3 with TRBJ2-3, with no clear D. From germline, CDR1 is LGHNA and CDR2 YSLEER. This CDR3 has 15 residues. The V end lost 1 base, the J end lost 5 bases, and 13 bases lay between the germline ends. CDR3 DNA: TGCGCCAGCAGCCAAGGGCAGGTTGTTAGAGATACGCAGTATTTT. It translates to CASSQGQVVRDTQYF.

The genes are TRBV3-1 (or the pseudogene TRBV3-2) and TRBJ2-1; 13 bases fit TRBD2. CDR3 length: 16 amino acids. Trimming cost V 5 bases and J 9 bases; bases outside gene matches: 10. The V gene's germline CDR1 is LGHDT and CDR2 YNNKEL (reference sequence). The CDR3 region is CASSKPGLAGPIEQFF. In DNA form, the CDR3 reads TGTGCCAGCAGCAAACCGGGACTAGCGGGGCCCATTGAGCAGTTCTTC.

The chain links TRBV11-2 to TRBJ1-4, with D perhaps matching TRBD1 (5 bases). V gave up 6 bases and J gave up 3 bases, with 17 bases separating them. The germline V gene has CDR1 SGHAT and CDR2 FQNNGV. This CDR3 has 16 amino acids. CDR3 sequence reads: CASSYKGLLSNEKLFF. In nucleotides, the CDR3 is TGTGCCAGCAGTTACAAGGGGCTGTTATCTAATGAAAAACTGTTTTTT.

This chain connects TRBV6-5 to TRBJ1-2, with a possible D match to TRBD1 (5 bases). The CDR3 sequence is 13 residues long. Germline V gene sequence: CDR1 MNHEY, CDR2 SVGAGI. Deletions cut 5 bases from V and 8 bases from J, with 15 bases between. The CDR3: CASSPFIRVGYTF. The DNA for the CDR3 is TGTGCCAGCAGTCCCTTTATCAGGGTGGGCTACACCTTC.

J is TRBJ1-3 and V is TRBV7-2; TRBD1 aligns across 10 bases. The V gene's germline CDR1 is SGHTA and CDR2 FQGNSA. V trimming: 7 bases; J trimming: 2 bases; junction bases outside the gene matches: 14. This CDR3 is 18 amino acids long. CDR3 amino acids: CASTWSGGGTGAGNTIYF. The CDR3 nucleotides are TGTGCCAGCACCTGGTCCGGCGGTGGGACAGGGGCTGGAAACACCATATATTTT.

CDR3 sequence: CASSGAGGHYTGELFF. CDR3 in DNA: TGTGCCAGCAGTGGAGCGGGGGGCCACTACACCGGGGAGCTGTTTTTT. The rearrangement uses TRBV6-2 or TRBV6-3 and TRBJ2-2; TRBD2 aligns across 9 bases. J lost 3 bases, V lost 5 bases, and 7 bases had no gene match. This CDR3 region has 16 residues. CDR1 and CDR2 from the germline V gene are MNHEY and SVGEGT.

The chain links TRBV7-8 to TRBJ2-5, with D hard to call. The CDR3 sequence is 13 residues long. Trimming took 1 base from V and 5 from J, leaving 8 bases between them. CDR1 SGHVS and CDR2 FQNEAQ come from the germline V gene. This CDR3 is CASSLDVRETQYF. CDR3 bases: TGTGCCAGCAGCTTAGATGTCAGGGAGACCCAGTACTTC.

V usage is TRBV10-1 and J usage is TRBJ1-4, with 9 bases lining up with TRBD1. Germline loops: CDR1 WNHNN, CDR2 SYGVQD (reference sequence). V was clipped by 9 bases and J by 7 bases; unmatched bases: 9. The CDR3 spans 14 residues. CDR3 in amino acids: CARHSGTGPEKLFF. CDR3 DNA sequence: TGCGCCAGACACTCCGGGACAGGGCCTGAAAAACTGTTTTTT.

The V and J genes are TRBV5-1 and TRBJ2-7; D is perhaps TRBD2 (5 bases). V was pared by 4 bases and J by 2 bases, with 22 bases between. The CDR3 covers 17 residues. Germline V gene data show CDR1 as SGHRS and CDR2 as YFSETQ. The CDR3 bases are TGCGCCAGCAGCACAACCGGTCCGGGGTTCTGGCCCTACGAGCAGTACTTC. This encodes CASSTTGPGFWPYEQYF.

V is TRBV28 and J is TRBJ1-2; no clear D gene. Germline V gene lookup returns CDR1 MDHEN and CDR2 SYDVKM. V shed 6 bases and J shed 0 bases, with 23 bases lying between them. The CDR3 extends over 18 amino acids. CDR3 sequence reads: CASSPSRRVGDPNYGYTF. The CDR3 DNA reads TGTGCCAGCAGCCCCTCAAGGAGGGTTGGGGATCCTAACTATGGCTACACCTTC.